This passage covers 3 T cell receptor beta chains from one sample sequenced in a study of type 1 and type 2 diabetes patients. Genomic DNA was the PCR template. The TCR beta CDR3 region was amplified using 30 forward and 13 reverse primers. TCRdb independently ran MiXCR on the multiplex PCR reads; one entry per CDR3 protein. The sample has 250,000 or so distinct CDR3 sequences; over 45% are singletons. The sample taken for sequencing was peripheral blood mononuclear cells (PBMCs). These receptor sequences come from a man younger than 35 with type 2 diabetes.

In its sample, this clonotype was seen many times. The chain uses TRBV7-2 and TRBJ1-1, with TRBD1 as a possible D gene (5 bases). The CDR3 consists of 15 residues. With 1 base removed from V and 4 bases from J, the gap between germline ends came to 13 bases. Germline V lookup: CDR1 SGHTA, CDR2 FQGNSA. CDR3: CASSLVGEGRTEAFF. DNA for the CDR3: TGTGCCAGCAGCTTAGTGGGGGAGGGACGCACTGAAGCTTTCTTT. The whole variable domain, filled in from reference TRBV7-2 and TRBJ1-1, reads GAGVSQSPSNKVTEKGKDVELRCDPISGHTALYWYRQSLGQGLEFLIYFQGNSAPDKSGLPSDRFSAERTGGSVSTLTIQRTQQEDSAVYLCASSLVGEGRTEAFFGQGTRLTVV.

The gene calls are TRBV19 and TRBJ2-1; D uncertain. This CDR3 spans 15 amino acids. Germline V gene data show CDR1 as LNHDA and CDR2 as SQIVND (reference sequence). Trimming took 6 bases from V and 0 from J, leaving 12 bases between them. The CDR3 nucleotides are TGTGCCAGTAGAGACGCGGAGAGCTCCTACAATGAGCAGTTCTTC. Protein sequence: CASRDAESSYNEQFF.

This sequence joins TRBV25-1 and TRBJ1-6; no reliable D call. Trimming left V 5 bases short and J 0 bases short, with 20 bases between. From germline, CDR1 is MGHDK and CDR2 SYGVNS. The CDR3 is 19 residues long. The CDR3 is CASSLSTSHPSSYNSPLHF. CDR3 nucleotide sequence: TGTGCCAGCAGTTTGTCCACCTCCCATCCAAGCTCCTATAATTCACCCCTCCACTTT.